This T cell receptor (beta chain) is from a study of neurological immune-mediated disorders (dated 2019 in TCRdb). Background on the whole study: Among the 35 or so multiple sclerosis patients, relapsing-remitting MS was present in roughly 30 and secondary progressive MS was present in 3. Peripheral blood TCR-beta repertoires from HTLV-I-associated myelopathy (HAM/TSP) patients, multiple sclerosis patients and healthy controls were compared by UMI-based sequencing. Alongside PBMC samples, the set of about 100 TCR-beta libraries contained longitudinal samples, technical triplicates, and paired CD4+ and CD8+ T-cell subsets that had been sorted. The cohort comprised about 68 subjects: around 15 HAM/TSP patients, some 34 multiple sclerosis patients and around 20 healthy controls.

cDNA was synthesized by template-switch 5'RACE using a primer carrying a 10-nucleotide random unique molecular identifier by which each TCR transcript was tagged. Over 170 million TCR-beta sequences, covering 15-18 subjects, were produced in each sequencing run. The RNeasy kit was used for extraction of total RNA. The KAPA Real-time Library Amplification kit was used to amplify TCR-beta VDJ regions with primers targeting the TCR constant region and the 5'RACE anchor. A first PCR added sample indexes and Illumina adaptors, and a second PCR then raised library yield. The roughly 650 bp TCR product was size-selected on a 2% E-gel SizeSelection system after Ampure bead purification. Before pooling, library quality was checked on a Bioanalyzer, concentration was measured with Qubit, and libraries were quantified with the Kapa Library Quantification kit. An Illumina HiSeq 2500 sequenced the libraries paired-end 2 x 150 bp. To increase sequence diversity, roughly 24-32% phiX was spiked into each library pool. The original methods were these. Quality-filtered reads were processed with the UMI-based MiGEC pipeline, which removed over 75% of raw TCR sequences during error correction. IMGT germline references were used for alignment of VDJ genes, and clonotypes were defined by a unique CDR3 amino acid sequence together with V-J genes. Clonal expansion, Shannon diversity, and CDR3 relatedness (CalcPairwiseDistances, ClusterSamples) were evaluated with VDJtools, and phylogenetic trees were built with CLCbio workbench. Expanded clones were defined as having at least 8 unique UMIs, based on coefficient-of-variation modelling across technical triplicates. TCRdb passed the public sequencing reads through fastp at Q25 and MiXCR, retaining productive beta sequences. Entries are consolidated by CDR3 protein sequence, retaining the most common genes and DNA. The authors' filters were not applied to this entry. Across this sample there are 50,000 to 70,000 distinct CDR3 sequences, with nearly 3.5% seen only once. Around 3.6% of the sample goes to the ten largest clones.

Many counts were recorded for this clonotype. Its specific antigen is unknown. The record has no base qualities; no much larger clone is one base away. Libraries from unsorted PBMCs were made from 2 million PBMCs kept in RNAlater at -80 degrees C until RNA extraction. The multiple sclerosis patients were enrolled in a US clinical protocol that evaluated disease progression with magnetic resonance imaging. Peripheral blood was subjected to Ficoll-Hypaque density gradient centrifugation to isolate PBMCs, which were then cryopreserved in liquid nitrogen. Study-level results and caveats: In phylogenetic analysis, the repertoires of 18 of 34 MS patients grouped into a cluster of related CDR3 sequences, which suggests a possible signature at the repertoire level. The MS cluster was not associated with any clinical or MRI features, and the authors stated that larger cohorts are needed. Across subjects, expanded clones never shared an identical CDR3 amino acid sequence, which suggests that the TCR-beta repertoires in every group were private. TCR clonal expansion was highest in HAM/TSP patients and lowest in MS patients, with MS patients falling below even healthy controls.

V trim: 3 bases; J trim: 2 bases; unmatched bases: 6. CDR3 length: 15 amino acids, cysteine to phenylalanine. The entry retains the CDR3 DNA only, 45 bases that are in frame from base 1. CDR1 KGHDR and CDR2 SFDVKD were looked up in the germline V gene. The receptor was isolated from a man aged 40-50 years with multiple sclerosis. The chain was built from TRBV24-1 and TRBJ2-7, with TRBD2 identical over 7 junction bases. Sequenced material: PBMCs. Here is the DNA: TGTGCCACCAGTGATCCCGCTAGCGGTCCCTACGAGCAGTACTTC. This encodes CATSDPASGPYEQYF.